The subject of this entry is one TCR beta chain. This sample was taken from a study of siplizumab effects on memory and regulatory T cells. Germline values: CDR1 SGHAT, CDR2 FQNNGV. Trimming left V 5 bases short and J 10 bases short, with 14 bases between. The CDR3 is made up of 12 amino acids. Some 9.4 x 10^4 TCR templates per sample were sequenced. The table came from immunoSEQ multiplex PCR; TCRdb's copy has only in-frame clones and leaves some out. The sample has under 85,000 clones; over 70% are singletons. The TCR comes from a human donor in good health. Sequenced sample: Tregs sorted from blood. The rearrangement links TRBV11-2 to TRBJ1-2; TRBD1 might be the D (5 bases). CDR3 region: CASSTLGVVYTF. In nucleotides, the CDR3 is TGTGCCAGCAGCACACTAGGGGTGGTCTACACCTTC.